These T cell receptor beta chains were read from a single sample in a study of OX40 agonist ivuxolimab in advanced cancers. Repertoires were generated with immunoSEQ multiplex PCR, while TCRdb's copy carries only in-frame clones and drops some. The sample lists approximately 84,000 clones, around nine tenths occurring once. Sequencing was performed on CD4+ or CD8+ T cells sorted from blood, taken in a trial of the OX40 agonist ivuxolimab. Receptor source: an adult with an advanced solid tumor such as melanoma, head and neck, liver or kidney cancer. The CDR3 runs from the conserved cysteine through the conserved F or W. A D gene is named only where the DNA matches it firmly. Not all rows give a size; the values are once, few, many and, for expanded clones, a class.

D | J | V | size | DNA | CDR3
TRBD2 | TRBJ2-2 | TRBV7-2 | NA | TGTGCCAGCAGCTTGGGGGATCACCGGGACTACCTGAACACCGGGGAGCTGTTTTTT | CASSLGDHRDYLNTGELFF
TRBD1 | TRBJ2-6 | TRBV6-1 | NA | TGTGCCAGCAGGGAAGGGGGCGCTGGGGCCAACGTCCTGACTTTC | CASREGGAGANVLTF
NA | TRBJ2-3 | TRBV5-3 | NA | TGTGCCAGAAGCTTCCCCGTTCCGGGTACGCAGTATTTT | CARSFPVPGTQYF
NA | TRBJ1-5 | TRBV28 | NA | TGTGCCAGCACTCCGGACCATTATCAGCCCCAGCATTTT | CASTPDHYQPQHF
NA | TRBJ2-5 | TRBV5-1 | once | TGCGCCAGCAGCAGGGACTTAAAGGAGACCCAGTACTTC | CASSRDLKETQYF
NA | TRBJ1-5 | TRBV19 | NA | TGTGCCAGTACCCAGTCGGCAGGGTTCAATCAGCCCCAGCATTTT | CASTQSAGFNQPQHF
NA | TRBJ1-2 | TRBV5-1 | NA | TGCGCCAGCAGCTTGGCAGATAACTATGGCTATACCTTC | CASSLADNYGYTF
NA | TRBJ1-1 | TRBV7-3 | NA | TGTGCCAGCAGCCCCCGGGGAGGGGGTCAGGAAGCTTTCTTT | CASSPRGGGQEAFF
TRBD2 | TRBJ2-5 | TRBV29-1 | NA | TGCAGCGTCCGCCCCTTCCGTAGCGGGGGGCGTTCGGAGACCCAGTACTTC | CSVRPFRSGGRSETQYF
NA | TRBJ2-3 | TRBV9 | NA | TGTGCCAGCAGCGTAAGCGGCACTAGCACAGATACGCAGTATTTT | CASSVSGTSTDTQYF
NA | TRBJ2-3 | TRBV15 | NA | TGTGCCACCAGCAGAGAGTATGGGGGGGCCTCTGATACGCAGTATTTT | CATSREYGGASDTQYF
NA | TRBJ1-1 | TRBV5-4 | NA | TGTGCCAGCACCCTTCAGGCTGGGGCGGGAACTGAAGCTTTCTTT | CASTLQAGAGTEAFF